These 14 T cell receptor beta chains were sequenced from one sample in a study of shared clonotypes between healthy human individuals. Method: immunoSEQ multiplex PCR; TCRdb's copy keeps in-frame clones and lacks some. The table has approximately 640,000 clones, 55% to 75% seen once. Material for sequencing was memory CD4+ T cells sorted from blood. Subset defined: CD45RA-negative fraction. The receptors come from a woman aged 25 to 39 in good health.

This sequence joins TRBV5-8 and TRBJ2-5; 16 nucleotides agree with TRBD2. Looked up from germline, CDR1 is SGHTS and CDR2 is YDEGEE. J was trimmed by 5 bases and V by 4 bases; bases with no gene match: 8. CDR3 size: 17 residues. This CDR3 reads CASSTGLAGGPRETQYF. Written as DNA, the CDR3 is TGTGCCAGCAGCACGGGACTAGCGGGAGGGCCGAGGGAGACCCAGTACTTC.

The rearrangement uses TRBV2 and TRBJ2-1, with 11 bases identical to TRBD2. Germline V gene lookup returns CDR1 SNHLY and CDR2 FYNNEI. Losses at the gene ends were 3 bases for V and 7 bases for J; bases not matched to a gene: 11. The CDR3 has 17 amino acids. CDR3 nucleotides: TGTGCCAGCAGTGACCTTACTAGCGGGAGATTTACGAATGAGCAGTTCTTC. As protein: CASSDLTSGRFTNEQFF.

This clone showed up just a few times. The V gene is TRBV29-1, the J gene TRBJ2-7; 10 bases agree with TRBD1. This CDR3 is 13 amino acids long. CDR1 and CDR2 (germline): SQVTM, ANQGSEA. The V and J ends lost 8 bases and 6 bases, in that order; junction bases with no gene match: 10. CDR3 sequence (DNA): TGCAGCACGGCCGGGACAGGGGAGGGCGAGCAGTACTTC. This encodes CSTAGTGEGEQYF.

The chain employs TRBV6-1 and TRBJ2-6, with TRBD2 matching over 10 bases. Germline V CDR1 and CDR2: MNHNS, SASEGT. The CDR3 has 21 residues. With V trimmed by 2 bases and J by 0 bases, 13 bases remained unmatched. The CDR3 here is CASSEPPRLAGGSSGANVLTF. CDR3 nucleotides: TGTGCCAGCAGTGAACCCCCGCGACTAGCGGGTGGGAGCTCTGGGGCCAACGTCCTGACTTTC.

This clone has a count of ten or more. The chain is built from TRBV28 and TRBJ2-6, with D tentatively TRBD2 (6 bases). Trimming removed 1 base at V and 2 bases at J, with 12 bases between. The CDR3 runs to 17 residues. Germline lookup yields CDR1 MDHEN and CDR2 SYDVKM. The CDR3 DNA sequence: TGTGCCAGCAGTTTATCGGGGGTTTTCCCTGGGGCCAACGTCCTGACTTTC. Its translation: CASSLSGVFPGANVLTF.

The J gene is TRBJ2-7, the V gene TRBV7-9, with 11 nucleotides matching TRBD2. The germline gives CDR1 SEHNR, CDR2 FQNEAQ (reference sequence). V shed 5 bases and J 3 bases; nucleotides not matched to a gene: 3. This CDR3 spans 14 amino acids. The CDR3 reads CASSQTSGNYEQYF. As DNA, the CDR3 is TGTGCCAGCAGCCAGACTAGCGGGAACTACGAGCAGTACTTC. The whole variable domain, filled in from reference TRBV7-9 and TRBJ2-7, reads DTGVSQNPRHKITKRGQNVTFRCDPISEHNRLYWYRQTLGQGPEFLTYFQNEAQLEKSRLLSDRFSAERPKGSFSTLEIQRTEQGDSAMYLCASSQTSGNYEQYFGPGTRLTVT.

The chain employs TRBV4-2 and TRBJ1-2; 9 nucleotides align to TRBD1. Germline values: CDR1 LGHNA, CDR2 YNFKEQ. Germline trimming cut 0 bases from V and 8 bases from J; bases unmatched to any gene: 10. The CDR3 is made up of 16 amino acids. The CDR3 DNA sequence: TGTGCCAGCAGCCAAGAGAGGGACAGGGTACAGCGAGGCTACACCTTC. Translated, it gives CASSQERDRVQRGYTF.

The gene calls are TRBV5-6 and TRBJ1-4, with 7 bases fitting TRBD1. This CDR3 spans 15 amino acids. Unmatched junction bases numbered 8, after V lost 4 bases and J lost 5 bases. Germline values: CDR1 SGHDT, CDR2 YYEEEE. CDR3 amino acids: CASSLNRGANEKLFF. In DNA, the CDR3 is TGTGCCAGCAGCCTGAACAGGGGCGCAAATGAAAAACTGTTTTTT.

The chain recombines TRBV7-9 with TRBJ2-7; TRBD1 is a possible D gene (6 bases). CDR1 and CDR2 from the germline V gene are SEHNR and FQNEAQ (reference sequence). V was clipped by 2 bases and J by 8 bases, with 10 bases between them. The CDR3 is made up of 12 amino acids. The CDR3 region is CASSLRQDQQYF. CDR3 in DNA: TGTGCCAGCAGCTTAAGACAGGACCAGCAGTACTTC.

This clone was observed once. The V gene is TRBV10-3, the J gene TRBJ2-6, with D unclear. Trimming left V 2 bases short and J 3 bases short, with 11 bases between. The CDR3 runs 16 residues. Germline V lookup: CDR1 ENHRY, CDR2 SYGVKD. The CDR3, as DNA: TGTGCCATCAGTGAGAACCCTGGGGTTGGGGCCAACGTCCTGACTTTC. Protein sequence: CAISENPGVGANVLTF.

The chain employs TRBV5-1 and TRBJ2-6; D may be TRBD2 (5 bases). Germline V gene lookup returns CDR1 SGHRS and CDR2 YFSETQ. The CDR3 contains 14 residues. Trimming took 6 bases from V and 1 from J, leaving 8 bases between them. This CDR3 reads CASTAVSGANVLTF. Here the CDR3 DNA reads TGCGCCAGCACAGCGGTATCTGGGGCCAACGTCCTGACTTTC.

CDR3 in amino acids: CASSGRTSGREANYGYTF. The CDR3 nucleotides are TGCGCCAGCAGCGGACGGACCTCGGGAAGAGAGGCCAACTATGGCTACACCTTC. The rearrangement joins TRBV5-1 to TRBJ1-2, with D uncertain. The CDR3 covers 18 residues. Trimming stripped 4 bases from V and 2 bases from J, with 24 bases between. The germline CDR1 and CDR2 sequences are SGHRS and YFSETQ.

The gene calls are TRBV29-1 and TRBJ1-1; no clear D. Looked up from germline, CDR1 is SQVTM and CDR2 is ANQGSEA. The CDR3 loop spans 12 amino acids. V was clipped by 4 bases and J by 2 bases, with 8 bases between them. Here the CDR3 reads CSVARANTEAFF. CDR3 in DNA: TGCAGCGTTGCCCGGGCAAACACTGAAGCTTTCTTT.

This chain uses TRBV5-1 with TRBJ2-2; 11 bases map to TRBD1. Losses at the gene ends were 4 bases for V and 4 bases for J; bases not matched to a gene: 3. Germline-derived CDR1 and CDR2 are SGHRS and YFSETQ. This CDR3 comprises 15 residues. The CDR3 region is CASSAGTGGTGELFF. The CDR3 bases are TGCGCCAGCAGCGCTGGGACAGGGGGCACCGGGGAGCTGTTTTTT. Complete variable domain (other parts from reference TRBV5-1 and TRBJ2-2): KAGVTQTPRYLIKTRGQQVTLSCSPISGHRSVSWYQQTPGQGLQFLFEYFSETQRNKGNFPGRFSGRQFSNSRSEMNVSTLELGDSALYLCASSAGTGGTGELFFGEGSRLTVL.